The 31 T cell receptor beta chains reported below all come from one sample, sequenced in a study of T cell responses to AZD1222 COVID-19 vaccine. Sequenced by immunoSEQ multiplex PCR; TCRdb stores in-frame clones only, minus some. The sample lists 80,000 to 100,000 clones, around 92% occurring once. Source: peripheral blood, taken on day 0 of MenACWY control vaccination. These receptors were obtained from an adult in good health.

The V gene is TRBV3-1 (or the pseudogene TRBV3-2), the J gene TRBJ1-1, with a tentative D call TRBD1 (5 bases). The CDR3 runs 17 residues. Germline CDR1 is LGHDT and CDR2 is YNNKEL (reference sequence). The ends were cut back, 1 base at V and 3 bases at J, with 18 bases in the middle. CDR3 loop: CASSQVGLEGFDTEAFF. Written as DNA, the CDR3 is TGTGCCAGCAGCCAAGTAGGCCTTGAGGGGTTCGACACTGAAGCTTTCTTT.

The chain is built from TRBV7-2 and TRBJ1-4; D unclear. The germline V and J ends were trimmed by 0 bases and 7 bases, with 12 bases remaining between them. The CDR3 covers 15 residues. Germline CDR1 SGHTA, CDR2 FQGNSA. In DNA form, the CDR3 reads TGTGCCAGCAGCTTAGCTGGGAGAAAAAGTGAAAAACTGTTTTTT. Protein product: CASSLAGRKSEKLFF. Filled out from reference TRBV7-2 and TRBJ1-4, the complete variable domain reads GAGVSQSPSNKVTEKGKDVELRCDPISGHTALYWYRQSLGQGLEFLIYFQGNSAPDKSGLPSDRFSAERTGGSVSTLTIQRTQQEDSAVYLCASSLAGRKSEKLFFGSGTQLSVL.

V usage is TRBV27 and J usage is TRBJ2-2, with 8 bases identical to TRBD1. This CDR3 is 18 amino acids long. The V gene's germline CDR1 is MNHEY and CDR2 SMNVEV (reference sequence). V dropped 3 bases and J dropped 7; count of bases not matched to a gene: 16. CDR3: CASSFWAPTGVADGELFF. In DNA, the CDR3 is TGTGCCAGCAGTTTTTGGGCCCCGACAGGGGTGGCAGACGGGGAGCTGTTTTTT.

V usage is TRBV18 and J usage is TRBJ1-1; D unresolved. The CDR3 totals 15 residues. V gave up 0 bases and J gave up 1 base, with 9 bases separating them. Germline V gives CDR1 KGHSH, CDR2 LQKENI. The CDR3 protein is CASSPPSQTNTEAFF. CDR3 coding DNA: TGTGCCAGCTCACCACCGTCCCAGACGAACACTGAAGCTTTCTTT.

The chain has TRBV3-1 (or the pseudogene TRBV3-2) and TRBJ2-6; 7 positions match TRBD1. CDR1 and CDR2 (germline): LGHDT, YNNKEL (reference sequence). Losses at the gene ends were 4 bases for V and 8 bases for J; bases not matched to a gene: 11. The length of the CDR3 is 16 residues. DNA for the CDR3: TGTGCCAGCAGCCCCCGACAGGGTCGGACTTCCAACGTCCTGACTTTC. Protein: CASSPRQGRTSNVLTF.

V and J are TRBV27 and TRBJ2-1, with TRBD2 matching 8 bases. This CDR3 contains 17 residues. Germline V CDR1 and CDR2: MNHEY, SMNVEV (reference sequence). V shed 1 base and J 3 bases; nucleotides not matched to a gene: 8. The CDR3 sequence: CASSLFSGGAFYNEQFF. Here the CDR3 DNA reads TGTGCCAGCAGTTTATTTTCCGGGGGGGCCTTCTACAATGAGCAGTTCTTC.

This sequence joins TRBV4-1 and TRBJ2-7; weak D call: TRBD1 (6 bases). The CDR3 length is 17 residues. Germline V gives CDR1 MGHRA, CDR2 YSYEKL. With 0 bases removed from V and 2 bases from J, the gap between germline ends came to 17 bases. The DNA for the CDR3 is TGCGCCAGCAGCCAAGAACGGCCAGGGGCCTTCGCCTACGAGCAGTACTTC. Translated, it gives CASSQERPGAFAYEQYF.

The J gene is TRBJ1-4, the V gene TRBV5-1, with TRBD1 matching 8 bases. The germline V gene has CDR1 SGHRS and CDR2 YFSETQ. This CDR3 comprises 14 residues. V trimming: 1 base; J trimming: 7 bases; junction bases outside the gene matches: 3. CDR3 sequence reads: CASSLLGTGEKLFF. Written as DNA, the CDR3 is TGCGCCAGCAGCTTGTTGGGGACAGGTGAAAAACTGTTTTTT.

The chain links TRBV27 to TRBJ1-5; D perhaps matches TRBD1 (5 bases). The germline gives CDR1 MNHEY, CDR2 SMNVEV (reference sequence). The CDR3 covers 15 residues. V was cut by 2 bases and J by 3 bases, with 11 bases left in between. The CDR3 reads CASSLGGGFNQPQHF. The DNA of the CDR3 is TGTGCCAGCAGTTTAGGGGGAGGATTCAATCAGCCCCAGCATTTT.

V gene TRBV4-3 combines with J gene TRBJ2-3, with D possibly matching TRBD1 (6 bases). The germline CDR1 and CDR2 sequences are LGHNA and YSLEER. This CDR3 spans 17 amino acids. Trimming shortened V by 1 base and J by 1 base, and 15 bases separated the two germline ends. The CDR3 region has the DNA TGCGCCAGCAGCCAAGGTGGAGGACAGTGGGGCACAGATACGCAGTATTTT. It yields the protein CASSQGGGQWGTDTQYF.

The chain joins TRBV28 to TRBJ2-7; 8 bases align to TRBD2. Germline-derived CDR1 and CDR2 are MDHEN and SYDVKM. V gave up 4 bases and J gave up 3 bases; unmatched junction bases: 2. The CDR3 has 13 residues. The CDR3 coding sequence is TGTGCCAGCAGTTCCGGGGGGGGCTACGAGCAGTACTTC. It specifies CASSSGGGYEQYF.

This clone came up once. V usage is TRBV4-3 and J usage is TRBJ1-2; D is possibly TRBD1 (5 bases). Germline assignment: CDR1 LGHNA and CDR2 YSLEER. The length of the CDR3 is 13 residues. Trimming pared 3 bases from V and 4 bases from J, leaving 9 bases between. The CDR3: CASSHGDAYGYTF. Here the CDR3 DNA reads TGCGCCAGCAGCCATGGGGACGCCTATGGCTACACCTTC.

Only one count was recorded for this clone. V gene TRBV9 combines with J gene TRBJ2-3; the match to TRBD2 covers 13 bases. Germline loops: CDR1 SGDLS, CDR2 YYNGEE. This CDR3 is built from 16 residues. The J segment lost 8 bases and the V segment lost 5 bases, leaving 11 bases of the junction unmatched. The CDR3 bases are TGTGCCAGCAGTCCTACCGGGACTAGCGGGGTAGGTACGCAGTATTTT. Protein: CASSPTGTSGVGTQYF.

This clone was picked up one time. CDR3 amino acids: CASSSRGTGDSPLHF. The CDR3 DNA follows: TGTGCCAGCAGCTCCAGAGGGACAGGGGACTCACCCCTCCACTTT. The chain has TRBV7-9 and TRBJ1-6; TRBD1 aligns across 10 bases. With 4 bases clipped from V and 10 bases from J, the junction kept 7 bases outside the gene matches. The CDR3 extends over 15 amino acids. The V gene's germline CDR1 is SEHNR and CDR2 FQNEAQ (reference sequence).

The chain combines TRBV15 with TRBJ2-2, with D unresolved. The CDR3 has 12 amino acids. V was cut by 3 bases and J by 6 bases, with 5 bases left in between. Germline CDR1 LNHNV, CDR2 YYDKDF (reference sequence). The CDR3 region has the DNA TGTGCCACCAGCAGCCCCCCCGGGGAGCTGTTTTTT. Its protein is CATSSPPGELFF.

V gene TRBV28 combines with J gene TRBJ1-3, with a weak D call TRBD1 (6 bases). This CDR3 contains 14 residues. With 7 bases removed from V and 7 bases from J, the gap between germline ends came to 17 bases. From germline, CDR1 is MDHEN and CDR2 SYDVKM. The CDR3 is CASIPLQGVNTIYF. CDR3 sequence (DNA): TGTGCCAGCATTCCGCTACAGGGAGTGAACACCATATATTTT.

The CDR3 nucleotides read TGTGCCAGCAGCTTAGACGGGGTTGGGGATCAGCCCCAGCATTTT. Protein: CASSLDGVGDQPQHF. This sequence joins TRBV7-2 and TRBJ1-5; no definite D call. Trimming took 1 base from V and 5 from J, leaving 12 bases between them. Germline V lookup: CDR1 SGHTA, CDR2 FQGNSA. CDR3 size: 15 residues. Using reference TRBV7-2 and TRBJ1-5 for the parts outside the CDR3, the full variable domain is GAGVSQSPSNKVTEKGKDVELRCDPISGHTALYWYRQSLGQGLEFLIYFQGNSAPDKSGLPSDRFSAERTGGSVSTLTIQRTQQEDSAVYLCASSLDGVGDQPQHFGDGTRLSIL.

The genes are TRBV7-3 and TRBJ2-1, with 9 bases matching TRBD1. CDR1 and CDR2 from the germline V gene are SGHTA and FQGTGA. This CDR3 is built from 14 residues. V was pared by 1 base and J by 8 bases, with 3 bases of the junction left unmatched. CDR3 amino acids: CASSLRRTGDEQFF. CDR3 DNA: TGTGCCAGCAGCTTAAGGCGGACAGGGGATGAGCAGTTCTTC.

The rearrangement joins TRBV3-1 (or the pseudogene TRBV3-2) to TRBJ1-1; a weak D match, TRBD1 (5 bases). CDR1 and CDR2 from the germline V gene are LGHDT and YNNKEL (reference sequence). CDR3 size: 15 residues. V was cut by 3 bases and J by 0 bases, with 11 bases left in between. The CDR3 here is CASSHGAGMNTEAFF. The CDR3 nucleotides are TGTGCCAGCAGCCATGGGGCAGGGATGAACACTGAAGCTTTCTTT.

CDR3 DNA sequence: TGTGCCAGCAGCTTAGAACAGGGAACTCACGAGCAGTACTTC. As protein: CASSLEQGTHEQYF. The V call is TRBV7-9, the J call TRBJ2-7, with D perhaps TRBD1 (6 bases). Germline CDR1 and CDR2: SEHNR and FQNEAQ (reference sequence). The ends were cut back, 1 base at V and 5 bases at J, with 12 bases in the middle. The CDR3 is 14 residues long.

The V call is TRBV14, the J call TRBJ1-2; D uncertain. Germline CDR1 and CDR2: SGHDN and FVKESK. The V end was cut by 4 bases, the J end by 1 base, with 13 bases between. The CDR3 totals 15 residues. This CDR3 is CASSRVGMDNYGYTF. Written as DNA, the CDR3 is TGTGCCAGCAGCCGGGTCGGGATGGATAACTATGGCTACACCTTC.

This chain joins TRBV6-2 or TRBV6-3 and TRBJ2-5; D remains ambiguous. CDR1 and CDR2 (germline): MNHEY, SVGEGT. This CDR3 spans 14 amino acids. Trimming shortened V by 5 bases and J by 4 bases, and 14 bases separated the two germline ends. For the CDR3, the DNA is TGTGCCAGCAGTGGGCGTCAAGTCCTAGAGACCCAGTACTTC. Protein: CASSGRQVLETQYF.

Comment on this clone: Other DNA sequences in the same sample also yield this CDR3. The CDR3 sequence: CASSPPTNTEAFF. As DNA, the CDR3 is TGTGCCAGCTCACCACCAACGAACACTGAAGCTTTCTTT. This chain links TRBV18 with TRBJ1-1; D unresolved. The V end was cut by 0 bases, the J end by 1 base, with 3 bases between. The CDR3 sequence is 13 residues long. The germline CDR1 and CDR2 sequences are KGHSH and LQKENI.

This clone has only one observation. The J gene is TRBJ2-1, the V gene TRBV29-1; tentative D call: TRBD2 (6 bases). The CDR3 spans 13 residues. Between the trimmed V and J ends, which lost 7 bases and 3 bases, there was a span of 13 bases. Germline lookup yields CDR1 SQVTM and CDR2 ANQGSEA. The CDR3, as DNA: TGCAGCGCCCCGGAGGGAGTCTACAATGAGCAGTTCTTC. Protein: CSAPEGVYNEQFF.

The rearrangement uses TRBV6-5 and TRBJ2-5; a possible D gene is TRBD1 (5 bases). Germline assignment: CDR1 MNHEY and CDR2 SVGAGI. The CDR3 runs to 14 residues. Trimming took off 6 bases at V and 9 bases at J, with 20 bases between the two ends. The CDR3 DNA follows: TGTGCCAGCAGGCCCTCGGGCCAGGGAAGGGCCCAGTACTTC. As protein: CASRPSGQGRAQYF.

CDR3 coding DNA: TGTGCCAGCACCCCGATCGGGGACCCCTACGAGCAGTACTTC. Translation gives CASTPIGDPYEQYF. This chain joins TRBV7-9 and TRBJ2-7; D assignment may be TRBD1 or TRBD2 (5 bases each). The CDR3 consists of 14 residues. Germline values: CDR1 SEHNR, CDR2 FQNEAQ (reference sequence). V gave up 7 bases and J gave up 2 bases, with 15 bases separating them.

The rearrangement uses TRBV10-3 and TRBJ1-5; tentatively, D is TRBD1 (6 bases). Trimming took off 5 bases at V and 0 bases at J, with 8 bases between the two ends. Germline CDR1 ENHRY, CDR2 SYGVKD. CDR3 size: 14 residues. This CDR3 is CAISSGASNQPQHF. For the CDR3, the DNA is TGTGCCATCAGTTCGGGGGCTAGCAATCAGCCCCAGCATTTT.

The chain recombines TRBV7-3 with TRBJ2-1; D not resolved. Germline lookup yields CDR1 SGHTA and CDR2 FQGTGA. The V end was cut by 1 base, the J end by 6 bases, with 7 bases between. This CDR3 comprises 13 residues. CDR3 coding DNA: TGTGCCAGCAGCTTAAGCCGAGCCAATGAGCAGTTCTTC. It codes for CASSLSRANEQFF. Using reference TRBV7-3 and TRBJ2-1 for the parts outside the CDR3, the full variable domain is GAGVSQTPSNKVTEKGKYVELRCDPISGHTALYWYRQSLGQGPEFLIYFQGTGAADDSGLPNDRFFAVRPEGSVSTLKIQRTERGDSAVYLCASSLSRANEQFFGPGTRLTVL.

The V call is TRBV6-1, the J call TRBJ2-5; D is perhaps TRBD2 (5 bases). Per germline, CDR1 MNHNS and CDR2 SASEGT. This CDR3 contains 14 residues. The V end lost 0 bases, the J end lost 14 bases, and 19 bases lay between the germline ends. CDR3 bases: TGTGCCAGCAGTGAAGCTTTTAGATCCCGGGGAATATACTTC. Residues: CASSEAFRSRGIYF.

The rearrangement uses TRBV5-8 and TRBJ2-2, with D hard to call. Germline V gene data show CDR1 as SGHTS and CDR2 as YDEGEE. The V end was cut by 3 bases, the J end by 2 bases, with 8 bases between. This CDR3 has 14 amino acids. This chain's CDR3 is CASSWGSNTGELFF. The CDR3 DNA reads TGTGCCAGCAGCTGGGGATCCAACACCGGGGAGCTGTTTTTT.

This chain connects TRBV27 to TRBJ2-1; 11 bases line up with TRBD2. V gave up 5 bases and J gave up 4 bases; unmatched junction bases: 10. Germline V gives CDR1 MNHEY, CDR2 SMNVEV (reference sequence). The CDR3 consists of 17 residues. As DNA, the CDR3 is TGTGCCAGCAGTCATGGCCTGACTAGCGGGACTTACAATGAGCAGTTCTTC. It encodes CASSHGLTSGTYNEQFF.